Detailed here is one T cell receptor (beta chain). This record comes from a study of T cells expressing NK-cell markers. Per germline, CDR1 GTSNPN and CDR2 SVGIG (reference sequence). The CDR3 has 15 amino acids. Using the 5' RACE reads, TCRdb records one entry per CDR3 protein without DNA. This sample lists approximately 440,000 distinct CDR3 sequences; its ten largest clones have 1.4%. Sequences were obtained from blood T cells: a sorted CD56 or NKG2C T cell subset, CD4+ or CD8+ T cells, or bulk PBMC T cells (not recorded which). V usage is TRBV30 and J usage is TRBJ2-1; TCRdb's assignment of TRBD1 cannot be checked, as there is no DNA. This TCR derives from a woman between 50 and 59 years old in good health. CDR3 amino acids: CAWSPGVGSYNEQFF.